What follows are 29 T cell receptor beta chains derived from one specimen sequenced in a study of T cell responses to AZD1222 COVID-19 vaccine. Profiled with immunoSEQ multiplex PCR; TCRdb holds only in-frame clones, not every one. The sample holds 90,000 to 120,000 clones, about 87% seen once. The sample in question was peripheral blood, obtained on day 0 of AZD1222 vaccination. These receptors were collected from an adult in good health.

This rearrangement joins TRBV28 to TRBJ1-3; D gene unclear. From germline, CDR1 is MDHEN and CDR2 SYDVKM. The ends were cut back, 11 bases at V and 2 bases at J, with 7 bases in the middle. The CDR3 extends over 11 amino acids. The CDR3 spells CAARAGNTIYF. The DNA for the CDR3 is TGTGCCGCAAGGGCTGGAAACACCATATATTTT.

The rearrangement uses TRBV5-1 and TRBJ2-3, with 15 nucleotides matching TRBD2. Looked up from germline, CDR1 is SGHRS and CDR2 is YFSETQ. The ends lost 4 bases at V and 8 bases at J; junction bases unmatched: 8. The CDR3 sequence is 16 residues long. CDR3 sequence reads: CASSPWTSGGESTQYF. The CDR3 bases are TGCGCCAGCAGCCCCTGGACTAGCGGGGGGGAGAGTACGCAGTATTTT.

The chain carries TRBV5-5 and TRBJ1-6; a possible D gene is TRBD1 (6 bases). Trimming stripped 2 bases from V and 18 bases from J, with 12 bases between. The CDR3 spans 11 residues. Germline lookup yields CDR1 SGHKS and CDR2 YYEKEE (reference sequence). CDR3 sequence: CASSFQGFSHF. Here the CDR3 DNA reads TGTGCCAGCAGCTTTCAGGGGTTCTCCCACTTT.

The V call is TRBV14, the J call TRBJ1-2; the D gene is possibly TRBD1 (6 bases). CDR1 is SGHDN, CDR2 FVKESK, per germline. V shed 3 bases and J shed 8 bases, with 13 bases lying between them. The CDR3 extends over 13 amino acids. Written as DNA, the CDR3 is TGTGCCAGCAGCCAGGACAGCCGTCGAGGCTACACCTTC. This gives the protein CASSQDSRRGYTF.

V is TRBV6-5 and J is TRBJ1-4; tentative D call: TRBD1 (6 bases). Looked up from germline, CDR1 is MNHEY and CDR2 is SVGAGI. The CDR3 has 13 amino acids. Trimming pared 5 bases from V and 8 bases from J, leaving 12 bases between. The CDR3 spells CASSRGGSEKLFF. CDR3 sequence (DNA): TGTGCCAGCAGTAGAGGGGGTTCCGAAAAACTGTTTTTT.

CDR3 sequence: CASSKAPDCPYEQYF. CDR3 DNA sequence: TGTGCCAGCAGCAAAGCTCCCGACTGTCCCTACGAGCAGTACTTC. The chain combines TRBV21-1 with TRBJ2-7; the D call TRBD2 from the table was never checked on the DNA. TRBV21-1 is shown as a pseudogene. This CDR3 is built from 15 residues.

CDR3 amino acids: CASSLSLQEHQPQHF. Here the CDR3 DNA reads TGTGCCAGCAGCTTATCGTTACAGGAACATCAGCCCCAGCATTTT. The chain uses TRBV5-5 and TRBJ1-5; D may be TRBD1 (5 bases). This CDR3 region has 15 residues. Trimming shortened V by 2 bases and J by 5 bases, and 14 bases separated the two germline ends. Germline V gene data show CDR1 as SGHKS and CDR2 as YYEKEE (reference sequence).

The chain carries TRBV11-2 and TRBJ2-5; TRBD2 matches at 9 bases. V gave up 0 bases and J gave up 2 bases; unmatched junction bases: 13. This CDR3 is built from 19 residues. Germline values: CDR1 SGHAT, CDR2 FQNNGV. CDR3 loop: CASSLDTLAGRFGQETQYF. The CDR3 DNA sequence: TGTGCCAGCAGCTTAGATACCCTAGCGGGAAGGTTTGGGCAAGAGACCCAGTACTTC.

The V gene is TRBV9, the J gene TRBJ1-6; D gene ambiguous. V shed 4 bases and J shed 5 bases, with 13 bases lying between them. This CDR3 has 15 residues. Germline CDR1 SGDLS, CDR2 YYNGEE. CDR3 nucleotides: TGTGCCAGCAGCCCCCGCGGGTCCCATAATTCACCCCTCCACTTT. Translation: CASSPRGSHNSPLHF.

The chain is built from TRBV7-3 and TRBJ2-3; TRBD1 is a possible D gene (5 bases). Germline CDR1 SGHTA, CDR2 FQGTGA. This CDR3 has 15 residues. V was pared by 3 bases and J by 1 base, with 11 bases between. The CDR3 loop is CASSFGLGGTDTQYF. The CDR3 region has the DNA TGTGCCAGCAGCTTTGGTCTAGGGGGCACAGATACGCAGTATTTT.

The rearrangement links TRBV25-1 to TRBJ1-3, with D maybe TRBD1 (5 bases). CDR1 and CDR2 (germline): MGHDK, SYGVNS. The CDR3 totals 17 residues. The V gene lost 4 bases and the J gene lost 0 bases, with 16 bases spanning the gap. The CDR3 DNA sequence: TGTGCCAGCAGTGCTATCATCAGGGTGCGCTCTGGAAACACCATATATTTT. Its protein product is CASSAIIRVRSGNTIYF.

V and J are TRBV9 and TRBJ2-7; TRBD1 agrees at 7 bases. The CDR3 length is 14 residues. Germline V CDR1 and CDR2: SGDLS, YYNGEE. With V trimmed by 4 bases and J by 4 bases, 8 bases remained unmatched. CDR3 coding DNA: TGTGCCAGCAGCTCCGGGACAGACAGGTACGAGCAGTACTTC. This encodes CASSSGTDRYEQYF.

The chain is built from TRBV4-1 and TRBJ2-1; 10 nucleotides agree with TRBD2. V shed 4 bases, J shed 9 bases, and the junction held 9 bases outside the gene matches. From germline, CDR1 is MGHRA and CDR2 YSYEKL. The CDR3 spans 15 residues. CDR3 sequence (DNA): TGCGCCAGCAGCCCGCGGCTAGCGGGGGACAGTGAGCAGTTCTTC. Translating gives CASSPRLAGDSEQFF.

The chain is built from TRBV5-6 and TRBJ1-4; 9 bases map to TRBD1. The CDR3 totals 14 residues. V dropped 3 bases and J dropped 10; count of bases not matched to a gene: 7. CDR1 and CDR2 (germline): SGHDT, YYEEEE. As DNA, the CDR3 is TGTGCCAGCAGCTGGACAGGGGTAGGTGGAAAACTGTTTTTT. This codes for CASSWTGVGGKLFF.

This sequence joins TRBV6-1 and TRBJ1-5, with 11 bases identical to TRBD1. CDR1 and CDR2 from the germline V gene are MNHNS and SASEGT. After removal of 0 bases from V and 6 bases from J, the junction contained 7 bases not matched to a gene. This CDR3 comprises 17 residues. Written as DNA, the CDR3 is TGTGCCAGCAGTGAAGCGCCACCGGGACAGGGGGGTCAGCCCCAGCATTTT. Its protein product is CASSEAPPGQGGQPQHF.

V and J are TRBV7-2 and TRBJ1-4; a possible D gene is TRBD1 (5 bases). V was pared by 1 base and J by 8 bases, with 17 bases between. The CDR3 extends over 16 amino acids. Germline CDR1 is SGHTA and CDR2 is FQGNSA. The CDR3 bases are TGTGCCAGCAGCTTAGGTGGGACGCGTTTGGGGGAAAAACTGTTTTTT. Translated: CASSLGGTRLGEKLFF.

The chain has TRBV15 and TRBJ2-2; D is unclear. CDR3 size: 13 residues. Looked up from germline, CDR1 is LNHNV and CDR2 is YYDKDF (reference sequence). The germline V and J ends were trimmed by 0 bases and 6 bases, with 5 bases remaining between them. The CDR3 reads CATSRDYAGELFF. CDR3 DNA sequence: TGTGCCACCAGCAGAGATTACGCCGGGGAGCTGTTTTTT. Variable domain in full (rest from reference TRBV15 and TRBJ2-2): DAMVIQNPRYQVTQFGKPVTLSCSQTLNHNVMYWYQQKSSQAPKLLFHYYDKDFNNEADTPDNFQSRRPNTSFCFLDIRSPGLGDTAMYLCATSRDYAGELFFGEGSRLTVL.

V gene TRBV18 combines with J gene TRBJ2-6, with 9 positions matching TRBD1. From germline, CDR1 is KGHSH and CDR2 LQKENI. J lost 2 bases, V lost 0 bases, and 2 bases had no gene match. The CDR3 loop spans 17 amino acids. The CDR3 loop reads CASSPPGTGTGANVLTF. In DNA, the CDR3 is TGTGCCAGCTCACCACCAGGGACAGGGACTGGGGCCAACGTCCTGACTTTC.

The chain combines TRBV27 with TRBJ2-1; D is ambiguous. This CDR3 comprises 11 residues. V was trimmed by 4 bases and J by 12 bases, leaving 10 bases between them. Germline CDR1 and CDR2: MNHEY and SMNVEV (reference sequence). Written as DNA, the CDR3 is TGTGCCAGCAGTTCGAGGTCCGGGCAGTTCTTC. Amino acids: CASSSRSGQFF.

The CDR3 region is CASSLSGQTTNSPLHF. Written as DNA, the CDR3 is TGTGCCAGCAGCTTATCGGGACAGACCACTAATTCACCCCTCCACTTT. J is TRBJ1-6 and V is TRBV7-2; 7 bases match TRBD1. Looked up from germline, CDR1 is SGHTA and CDR2 is FQGNSA. With V trimmed by 2 bases and J by 6 bases, 7 bases remained unmatched. This CDR3 is built from 16 residues.

With regard to this clone: One junction end disagrees with the germline gene, perhaps due to a read error. The rearrangement links TRBV4-3 to TRBJ2-2; D is possibly TRBD1 or TRBD2 (5 bases each). Germline V gene lookup returns CDR1 LGHNA and CDR2 YSLEER. This CDR3 contains 18 residues. CDR3 loop: CASCHSGPETLNTGELFF. Written as DNA, the CDR3 is TGCGCCAGCTGCCATTCGGGACCCGAGACTTTAAACACCGGGGAGCTGTTTTTT.

This clone was seen more than once but under ten times. The chain carries TRBV7-2 and TRBJ1-4, with unresolved D. Germline V lookup: CDR1 SGHTA, CDR2 FQGNSA. The length of the CDR3 is 15 residues. Trimming shortened V by 2 bases and J by 2 bases, and 9 bases separated the two germline ends. The CDR3 is CASSLWAATNEKLFF. DNA for the CDR3: TGTGCCAGCAGCTTATGGGCAGCCACTAATGAAAAACTGTTTTTT.

The chain carries TRBV9 and TRBJ2-1; 7 bases line up with TRBD2. This CDR3 region has 14 residues. V lost 2 bases, J lost 4 bases, and 3 bases stayed unmatched. Per the germline V gene, CDR1 is SGDLS and CDR2 is YYNGEE. The CDR3 DNA follows: TGTGCCAGCAGCGTGGGACTACCATACAATGAGCAGTTCTTC. Protein product: CASSVGLPYNEQFF.

The chain is built from TRBV28 and TRBJ1-4; 7 bases map to TRBD1. V lost 6 bases to trimming and J lost 5 bases; unmatched junction nucleotides: 6. CDR3 length: 14 residues. The germline CDR1 and CDR2 sequences are MDHEN and SYDVKM. CDR3 sequence: CASRIWTGNEKLFF. The CDR3 coding sequence is TGTGCCAGCAGAATCTGGACAGGCAATGAAAAACTGTTTTTT.

The gene calls are TRBV6-5 and TRBJ1-5; D is unclear. In germline, CDR1 is MNHEY, CDR2 SVGAGI. Trimming took 6 bases from V and 2 from J, leaving 5 bases between them. CDR3 size: 12 residues. The CDR3 sequence is CASRQGNQPQHF. DNA for the CDR3: TGTGCCAGCAGGCAGGGCAATCAGCCCCAGCATTTT.

The chain links TRBV3-1 (or the pseudogene TRBV3-2) to TRBJ1-2; the D is unclear. Trimming left V 2 bases short and J 6 bases short, with 16 bases between. CDR3 size: 15 residues. CDR1 LGHDT and CDR2 YNNKEL come from the germline V gene (reference sequence). The DNA of the CDR3 is TGTGCCAGCAGCCAATCTCGCACGTTCGGGGATGGCTACACCTTC. It specifies CASSQSRTFGDGYTF.

The V gene is TRBV9, the J gene TRBJ1-1; D not resolved. CDR1 is SGDLS, CDR2 YYNGEE, per germline. CDR3 length: 14 amino acids. Trimming removed 0 bases at V and 1 base at J, with 7 bases between. The CDR3 bases are TGTGCCAGCAGCGTAGAATGGAGGAACACTGAAGCTTTCTTT. This encodes CASSVEWRNTEAFF.

The chain couples TRBV10-3 to TRBJ2-7, with D perhaps being TRBD1 or TRBD2 (5 bases each). Germline V CDR1 and CDR2: ENHRY, SYGVKD. V was pared by 6 bases and J by 3 bases, with 15 bases between. CDR3 length: 14 residues. Written as DNA, the CDR3 is TGTGCCATCAGCCCCCGGGACCGTGACTACGAGCAGTACTTC. Its protein is CAISPRDRDYEQYF.

The rearrangement uses TRBV28 and TRBJ2-1; TRBD1 matches 12 bases. Trimming cost V 7 bases and J 7 bases; bases outside gene matches: 14. CDR3 length equals 17 residues. CDR1 is MDHEN and CDR2 is SYDVKM in the germline V gene. The CDR3, as DNA: TGTGCCAGCATTCCCACACTCCGGGACAGGGGGCGGAATGAGCAGTTCTTC. It translates to CASIPTLRDRGRNEQFF.